What follows are 21 T cell receptor beta chains derived from one specimen sequenced in a study of shared clonotypes between healthy human individuals. Measured with immunoSEQ multiplex PCR; TCRdb has only the in-frame clones, and not every one. Altogether around 2,000,000 clones are present, approximately 95% being singletons, with the ten largest covering roughly 1%. As defined, naive CD8 cells were CD45RO-negative and positively selected for CCR7, with terminally differentiated effector memory CD45RA+ cells excluded. Material for sequencing was naive CD8+ T cells sorted from blood. The receptors shown here come from a man aged 18 to 29 in good health.

This clone showed up just once. The chain uses TRBV9 and TRBJ2-7, with a weak D call TRBD1 (6 bases). V was cut by 0 bases and J by 5 bases, with 21 bases left in between. The CDR3 extends over 17 amino acids. The germline V gene has CDR1 SGDLS and CDR2 YYNGEE. DNA of the CDR3: TGTGCCAGCAGCGTAGGAGACAGGCTAGGAAGGATCGACGAGCAGTACTTC. This encodes CASSVGDRLGRIDEQYF.

The chain recombines TRBV7-6 with TRBJ1-6, with 9 bases fitting TRBD1. The germline V gene encodes CDR1 SGHVS and CDR2 FNYEAQ. CDR3 length equals 22 residues. J lost 0 bases, V lost 0 bases, and 15 bases had no gene match. CDR3: CASSLALAIGTGKDSYNSPLHF. The CDR3 DNA sequence: TGTGCCAGCAGCTTAGCGTTGGCGATTGGGACAGGGAAAGACTCCTATAATTCACCCCTCCACTTT.

The chain combines TRBV18 with TRBJ2-7, with 9 nucleotides matching TRBD1. After removal of 3 bases from V and 4 bases from J, the junction contained 4 bases not matched to a gene. This CDR3 spans 14 amino acids. CDR1 and CDR2 (germline): KGHSH, LQKENI. Here the CDR3 reads CASSPLQGAYEQYF. Here the CDR3 DNA reads TGTGCCAGCTCACCCCTACAGGGGGCGTACGAGCAGTACTTC.

The J gene is TRBJ2-6, the V gene TRBV27, with 9 bases that match TRBD2. J gave up 4 bases and V 5 bases, and 12 bases lay outside the gene matches. From germline, CDR1 is MNHEY and CDR2 SMNVEV (reference sequence). The CDR3 spans 18 residues. CDR3 residues: CASSTLLAGGSGANVLTF. CDR3 DNA sequence: TGTGCCAGCAGTACCTTACTAGCGGGTGGCTCCGGGGCCAACGTCCTGACTTTC.

This chain uses TRBV25-1 with TRBJ1-3, with 7 bases that match TRBD1. V lost 3 bases to trimming and J lost 0 bases; unmatched junction nucleotides: 5. This CDR3 has 16 amino acids. Germline V gives CDR1 MGHDK, CDR2 SYGVNS. For the CDR3, the DNA is TGTGCCAGCAGTGATAGTGAGGGGGCCTCTGGAAACACCATATATTTT. Residues: CASSDSEGASGNTIYF.

V gene TRBV7-6 combines with J gene TRBJ1-1, with a possible D match to TRBD1 (5 bases). The V gene lost 4 bases and the J gene lost 3 bases, with 15 bases spanning the gap. This CDR3 contains 15 residues. Germline CDR1 and CDR2: SGHVS and FNYEAQ. CDR3 sequence: CASSSGEGIYTEAFF. Here the CDR3 DNA reads TGTGCCAGCAGCTCTGGTGAGGGGATTTACACTGAAGCTTTCTTT.

This clone occurred once. The chain employs TRBV14 and TRBJ2-3; TRBD2 is a possible D gene (7 bases). CDR3 length: 15 residues. Between the trimmed V and J ends, which lost 3 bases and 4 bases, there was a span of 14 bases. Germline V gene sequence: CDR1 SGHDN, CDR2 FVKESK. In nucleotides, the CDR3 is TGTGCCAGCAGCCAGACGGGGGGCTTGGCAGATACGCAGTATTTT. This encodes CASSQTGGLADTQYF.

The chain uses TRBV7-9 and TRBJ2-5; 8 bases line up with TRBD2. The V gene's germline CDR1 is SEHNR and CDR2 FQNEAQ (reference sequence). V lost 6 bases, J lost 1 base, and 4 bases stayed unmatched. This CDR3 has 14 residues. The CDR3 DNA reads TGTGCCAGCAGACCCGGGACTAGCCAAGAGACCCAGTACTTC. This encodes CASRPGTSQETQYF.

The chain recombines TRBV30 with TRBJ1-2; 8 bases map to TRBD1. V lost 2 bases, J lost 8 bases, and 10 bases stayed unmatched. This CDR3 has 14 amino acids. From germline, CDR1 is GTSNPN and CDR2 SVGIG (reference sequence). CDR3 loop: CAWSLGTGLGGYTF. For the CDR3, the DNA is TGTGCCTGGAGTCTAGGGACAGGCCTGGGAGGCTACACCTTC.

The rearrangement uses TRBV16 and TRBJ2-5, with 7 bases lining up with TRBD1. This CDR3 is built from 13 residues. CDR1 is KGHSY and CDR2 is FQNENV in the germline V gene. J gave up 3 bases and V 4 bases, and 2 bases lay outside the gene matches. The DNA of the CDR3 is TGTGCCAGCAGCCCCCAGGGGGAAGAGACCCAGTACTTC. Protein: CASSPQGEETQYF.

This clone was recorded only once. The rearrangement uses TRBV6-1 and TRBJ1-3; D remains ambiguous. V lost 2 bases and J 0 bases, leaving 11 bases between the germline ends. Germline loops: CDR1 MNHNS, CDR2 SASEGT. This CDR3 contains 16 residues. The CDR3 sequence is CASSELLRSSGNTIYF. The CDR3 DNA sequence: TGTGCCAGCAGTGAACTTTTGAGGAGCTCTGGAAACACCATATATTTT.

V and J are TRBV6-5 and TRBJ2-2; weak D call: TRBD2 (6 bases). The CDR3 runs 13 residues. The ends were cut back, 10 bases at V and 6 bases at J, with 15 bases in the middle. Germline assignment: CDR1 MNHEY and CDR2 SVGAGI. The CDR3 bases are TGTGCCACCTCAATCCTAGCGCCCGGGGAGCTGTTTTTT. As protein: CATSILAPGELFF.

This clone was recorded once. The chain recombines TRBV7-6 with TRBJ2-1, with TRBD2 matching over 12 bases. The germline V gene encodes CDR1 SGHVS and CDR2 FNYEAQ. The CDR3 runs to 16 residues. Germline trimming cut 5 bases from V and 8 bases from J; bases unmatched to any gene: 10. In nucleotides, the CDR3 is TGTGCCAGCAGCCCATCTAGCGGGAGGGCCAGTGATGAGCAGTTCTTC. Protein product: CASSPSSGRASDEQFF. The entire variable domain, with the rest obtained from reference TRBV7-6 and TRBJ2-1, is as follows: GAGVSQSPRYKVTKRGQDVALRCDPISGHVSLYWYRQALGQGPEFLTYFNYEAQQDKSGLPNDRFSAERPEGSISTLTIQRTEQRDSAMYRCASSPSSGRASDEQFFGPGTRLTVL.

J is TRBJ2-3 and V is TRBV2; D is ambiguous. The ends were cut back, 2 bases at V and 0 bases at J, with 12 bases in the middle. The CDR3 totals 16 residues. Per germline, CDR1 SNHLY and CDR2 FYNNEI. CDR3 loop: CASSERASASTDTQYF. CDR3 coding DNA: TGTGCCAGCAGTGAACGGGCTAGTGCTAGCACAGATACGCAGTATTTT.

This rearrangement joins TRBV28 to TRBJ2-3; D possibly corresponds to TRBD2 (7 bases). The CDR3 runs 16 residues. V shed 6 bases and J shed 2 bases, with 18 bases lying between them. The germline CDR1 and CDR2 sequences are MDHEN and SYDVKM. The CDR3 nucleotides read TGTGCCAGCAGCCCCTCGGGCGGGGGCCCCACAGATACGCAGTATTTT. Translation gives CASSPSGGGPTDTQYF.

As to this clone: Additional DNA sequences in this sample encode the identical CDR3. V is TRBV28 and J is TRBJ2-3, with a possible D match to TRBD2 (7 bases). CDR1 and CDR2 from the germline V gene are MDHEN and SYDVKM. The CDR3 length is 15 residues. V was cut by 3 bases and J by 4 bases, with 14 bases left in between. The CDR3 DNA reads as TGTGCCAGCAGTTTTACTGGCGGGGGCGCAGATACGCAGTATTTT. Translation gives CASSFTGGGADTQYF.

This chain links TRBV6-6 with TRBJ2-3, with no clear D. V lost 8 bases to trimming and J lost 2 bases, with 8 bases between them. CDR1 and CDR2 (germline): MNHNY, SVGAGI (reference sequence). The CDR3 runs 12 residues. Here the CDR3 reads CASADNTDTQYF. CDR3 sequence (DNA): TGTGCCAGCGCGGATAACACAGATACGCAGTATTTT.

This chain joins TRBV15 and TRBJ2-1, with 10 bases fitting TRBD2. The CDR3 spans 17 residues. Germline V gene lookup returns CDR1 LNHNV and CDR2 YYDKDF (reference sequence). Trimming cost V 5 bases and J 4 bases; bases outside gene matches: 11. The CDR3 loop reads CATSGGSTSGFYNEQFF. The CDR3 bases are TGTGCCACCAGCGGCGGCTCGACTAGCGGGTTTTACAATGAGCAGTTCTTC.

Notes on this clone: Other nucleotide sequences in the sample specify the same CDR3. V and J are TRBV30 and TRBJ2-7; D not certain. The germline gives CDR1 GTSNPN, CDR2 SVGIG (reference sequence). With 1 base removed from V and 2 bases from J, the gap between germline ends came to 9 bases. The length of the CDR3 is 13 residues. CDR3 sequence reads: CAWSEAGPYEQYF. CDR3 bases: TGTGCCTGGAGTGAAGCTGGCCCCTACGAGCAGTACTTC.

This chain joins TRBV19 and TRBJ2-1, with TRBD2 identical over 10 bases. The CDR3 runs to 13 residues. The junction had 5 bases not matched to a gene; V was cut back by 8 bases and J by 7 bases. Germline CDR1 LNHDA, CDR2 SQIVND (reference sequence). This CDR3 reads CASEREGGNEQFF. The CDR3 nucleotides are TGTGCCAGTGAGCGGGAGGGCGGAAATGAGCAGTTCTTC.

The gene calls are TRBV9 and TRBJ2-2; maybe TRBD1 (6 bases). Germline V gives CDR1 SGDLS, CDR2 YYNGEE. This CDR3 has 13 amino acids. V was shortened by 3 bases and J by 9 bases, with 12 bases between the two germline ends. CDR3 nucleotides: TGTGCCAGCAGCGCAGGGGTAGCCCGGGAGCTGTTTTTT. Encoded protein: CASSAGVARELFF.